A selection of T cell receptor beta chains follows, all from one sample in a study of blood T cell repertoires in COVID-19. The protocol was immunoSEQ multiplex PCR, while the TCRdb copy is restricted to in-frame clones and leaves out a portion. The sample yields almost 250,000 clones, more than 75% seen once. Material for sequencing was PBMCs or T cells enriched from blood (not recorded which). The receptors come from a woman aged 45-59 years who had recovered from COVID-19. Both conserved end residues are part of each CDR3. D genes are given only for firm matches. Size values are once, few and many counts, or a class for expanded clones, and some rows have none.

D gene: .; J gene: TRBJ1-3; clone size: .; V gene: TRBV7-8; CDR3 DNA: TGTGCCAGCAGCCCCTCCGGGACACACGGAAACACCATATATTTT; CDR3 protein: CASSPSGTHGNTIYF
D gene: TRBD2; J gene: TRBJ2-7; clone size: .; V gene: TRBV4-1; CDR3 DNA: TGCGCCAGCAGCCAAGAGACTAGCGGGTTGACCTACGAGCAGTACTTC; CDR3 protein: CASSQETSGLTYEQYF
D gene: TRBD1; J gene: TRBJ1-2; clone size: .; V gene: TRBV12-3/TRBV12-4; CDR3 DNA: TGTGCCAGCAGTATACAGGGGTTTTCGGGCTACACCTTC; CDR3 protein: CASSIQGFSGYTF
D gene: TRBD1; J gene: TRBJ1-2; clone size: few; V gene: TRBV19; CDR3 DNA: TGTGCCAGTAGTATCGGGGACAGGGCAGGCTACACCTTC; CDR3 protein: CASSIGDRAGYTF
D gene: .; J gene: TRBJ2-7; clone size: .; V gene: TRBV4-3; CDR3 DNA: TGCGCCAGCAGCCAAGAAAGAAGCGGGTTCGCCTACGAGCAGTACTTC; CDR3 protein: CASSQERSGFAYEQYF
D gene: .; J gene: TRBJ1-2; clone size: .; V gene: TRBV19; CDR3 DNA: TGTGCCAGTAATCGGGGGTGGTCTGGCTACACCTTC; CDR3 protein: CASNRGWSGYTF
D gene: .; J gene: TRBJ2-2; clone size: once; V gene: TRBV3-1/TRBV3-2; CDR3 DNA: TGTGCCAGCAGCCAAGGTCTGACTAGTGGCCCCGGGGAGCTGTTTTTT; CDR3 protein: CASSQGLTSGPGELFF
D gene: .; J gene: TRBJ2-3; clone size: .; V gene: TRBV28; CDR3 DNA: TGTGCCAGCAGTTCTGGGGCGGCAGATACGCAGTATTTT; CDR3 protein: CASSSGAADTQYF
D gene: TRBD2; J gene: TRBJ2-3; clone size: .; V gene: TRBV27; CDR3 DNA: TGTGCCAGCAGGACTAGCGGGAGGGCAGATACGCAGTATTTT; CDR3 protein: CASRTSGRADTQYF
D gene: .; J gene: TRBJ1-2; clone size: .; V gene: TRBV28; CDR3 DNA: TGTGCCAGCAGTTTGGGCGACGGTGGGTACGGCTACACCTTC; CDR3 protein: CASSLGDGGYGYTF
D gene: TRBD2; J gene: TRBJ2-3; clone size: .; V gene: TRBV19; CDR3 DNA: TGTGCCAGTAGTATTCTAGCGGGAGTTGGAGATACGCAGTATTTT; CDR3 protein: CASSILAGVGDTQYF
D gene: TRBD1; J gene: TRBJ2-7; clone size: .; V gene: TRBV15; CDR3 DNA: TGTGCCACCAGCGGGCTGACAGGGGGTTTCTACGAGCAGTACTTC; CDR3 protein: CATSGLTGGFYEQYF
D gene: .; J gene: TRBJ1-3; clone size: few; V gene: TRBV6-5; CDR3 DNA: TGTGCCAGCAGTTACAGGGGCCCCTCTGGAAACACCATATATTTT; CDR3 protein: CASSYRGPSGNTIYF
D gene: .; J gene: TRBJ1-2; clone size: .; V gene: TRBV19; CDR3 DNA: TGTGCCAGTAGGACCCTCCGGAGGGATGGCTACACCTTC; CDR3 protein: CASRTLRRDGYTF
D gene: .; J gene: TRBJ2-7; clone size: .; V gene: TRBV3-1/TRBV3-2; CDR3 DNA: TGTGCCAGCAGCCTCCGGAAAGGGTCAGGGGCTGATACCTACGAGCAGTACTTC; CDR3 protein: CASSLRKGSGADTYEQYF
D gene: .; J gene: TRBJ2-1; clone size: once; V gene: TRBV6-5; CDR3 DNA: TGTGCCAGCAGTTACGGCAGATACAATGAGCAGTTCTTC; CDR3 protein: CASSYGRYNEQFF
D gene: .; J gene: TRBJ2-1; clone size: .; V gene: TRBV18; CDR3 DNA: TGTGCCAGCTCACCACAGGCCCCTCCGGGCAATGAGCAGTTCTTC; CDR3 protein: CASSPQAPPGNEQFF
D gene: TRBD1; J gene: TRBJ2-7; clone size: .; V gene: TRBV11-1; CDR3 DNA: TGTGCCAGCAGCCTACAGGGGGCCTCCTACGAGCAGTACTTC; CDR3 protein: CASSLQGASYEQYF
D gene: TRBD1; J gene: TRBJ1-2; clone size: .; V gene: TRBV2; CDR3 DNA: TGTGCCAGCAGAAGTCCGGGACAGGGGCGCGGCTACACCTTC; CDR3 protein: CASRSPGQGRGYTF
D gene: .; J gene: TRBJ1-1; clone size: .; V gene: TRBV2; CDR3 DNA: TGTGCCAGCAGTGAATTGGGGGGGCTATTTGTGTACACTGAAGCTTTCTTT; CDR3 protein: CASSELGGLFVYTEAFF
D gene: .; J gene: TRBJ1-5; clone size: few; V gene: TRBV2; CDR3 DNA: TGTGCCAGCAGTGACTGGCCAGAAACTAATAGCAATCAGCCCCAGCATTTT; CDR3 protein: CASSDWPETNSNQPQHF
D gene: .; J gene: TRBJ1-4; clone size: .; V gene: TRBV21-1; CDR3 DNA: TGTGCCAGCATTCAGGGTGCTAATGAAAAACTGTTTTTT; CDR3 protein: CASIQGANEKLFF
D gene: .; J gene: TRBJ2-1; clone size: once; V gene: TRBV5-4; CDR3 DNA: TGTGCCAGCAGCCCGAACGCCGGAGGATCCTACAATGAGCAGTTCTTC; CDR3 protein: CASSPNAGGSYNEQFF
D gene: TRBD2; J gene: TRBJ2-3; clone size: .; V gene: TRBV7-9; CDR3 DNA: TGTGCCAGCAGCACACGACTAGCGGGAGGGCCTATAGATACGCAGTATTTT; CDR3 protein: CASSTRLAGGPIDTQYF
D gene: TRBD1; J gene: TRBJ1-1; clone size: .; V gene: TRBV6-2/TRBV6-3; CDR3 DNA: TGTGCCAGCAGCCAACGGACAGGGGGCAATAAGAACACTGAAGCTTTCTTT; CDR3 protein: CASSQRTGGNKNTEAFF
D gene: .; J gene: TRBJ1-6; clone size: .; V gene: TRBV19; CDR3 DNA: TGTGCCAGTAGTAGAAAGCCCACCGCTACAGCGGCTGGAAGCTCCTATAATTCACCCCTCCACTTT; CDR3 protein: CASSRKPTATAAGSSYNSPLHF
D gene: .; J gene: TRBJ1-5; clone size: .; V gene: TRBV30; CDR3 DNA: TGTGCCTGGAGTGTTTCGAGGGGGGGACAGCCCCAGCATTTT; CDR3 protein: CAWSVSRGGQPQHF